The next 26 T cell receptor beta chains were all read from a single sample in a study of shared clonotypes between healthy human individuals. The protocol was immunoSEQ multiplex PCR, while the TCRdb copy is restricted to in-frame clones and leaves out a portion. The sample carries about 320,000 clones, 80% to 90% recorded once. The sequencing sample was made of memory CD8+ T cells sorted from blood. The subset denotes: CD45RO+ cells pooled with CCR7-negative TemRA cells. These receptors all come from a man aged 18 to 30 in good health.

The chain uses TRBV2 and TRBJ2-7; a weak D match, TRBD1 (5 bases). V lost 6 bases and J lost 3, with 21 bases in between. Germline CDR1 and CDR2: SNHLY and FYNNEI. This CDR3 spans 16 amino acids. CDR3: CASRDTAQVFFYEQYF. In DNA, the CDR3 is TGTGCCAGCAGGGACACGGCGCAAGTCTTTTTCTACGAGCAGTACTTC.

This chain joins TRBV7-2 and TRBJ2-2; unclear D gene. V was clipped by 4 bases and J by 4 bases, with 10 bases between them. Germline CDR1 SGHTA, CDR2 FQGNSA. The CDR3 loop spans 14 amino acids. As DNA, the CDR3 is TGTGCCAGCAGCTCCCGGGTAGTCACCGGGGAGCTGTTTTTT. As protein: CASSSRVVTGELFF.

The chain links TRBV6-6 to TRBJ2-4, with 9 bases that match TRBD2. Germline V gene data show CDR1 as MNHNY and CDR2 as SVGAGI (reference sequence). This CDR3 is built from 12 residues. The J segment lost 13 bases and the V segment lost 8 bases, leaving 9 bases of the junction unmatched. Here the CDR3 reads CASSYGLAGQYF. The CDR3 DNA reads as TGTGCCAGCTCATACGGGCTAGCGGGGCAGTACTTC.

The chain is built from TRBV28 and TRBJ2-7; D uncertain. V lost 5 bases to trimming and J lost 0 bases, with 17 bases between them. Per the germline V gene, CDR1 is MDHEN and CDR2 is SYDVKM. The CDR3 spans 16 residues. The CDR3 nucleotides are TGTGCCAGCAGTGAGCCGCCCAAAGAGGACTCCTACGAGCAGTACTTC. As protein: CASSEPPKEDSYEQYF.

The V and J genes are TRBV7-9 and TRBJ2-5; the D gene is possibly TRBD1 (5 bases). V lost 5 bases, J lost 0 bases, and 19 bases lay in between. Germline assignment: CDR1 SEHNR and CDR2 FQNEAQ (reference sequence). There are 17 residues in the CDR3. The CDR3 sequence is CASSPPPGPSYQETQYF. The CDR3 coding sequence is TGTGCCAGCAGCCCTCCACCAGGGCCCTCGTACCAAGAGACCCAGTACTTC.

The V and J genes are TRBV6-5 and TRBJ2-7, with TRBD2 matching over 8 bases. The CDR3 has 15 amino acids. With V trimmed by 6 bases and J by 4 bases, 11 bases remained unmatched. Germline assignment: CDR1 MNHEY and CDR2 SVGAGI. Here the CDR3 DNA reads TGTGCCAGCAGACCCTCGGGGGGGCATCCGTACGAGCAGTACTTC. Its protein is CASRPSGGHPYEQYF.

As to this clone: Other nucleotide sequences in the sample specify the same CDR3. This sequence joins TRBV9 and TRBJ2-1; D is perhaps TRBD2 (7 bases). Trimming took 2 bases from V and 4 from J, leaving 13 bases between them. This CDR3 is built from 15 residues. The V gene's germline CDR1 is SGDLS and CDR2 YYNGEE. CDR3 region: CASSVAGGPYNEQFF. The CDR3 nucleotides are TGTGCCAGCAGCGTTGCCGGGGGGCCTTACAATGAGCAGTTCTTC. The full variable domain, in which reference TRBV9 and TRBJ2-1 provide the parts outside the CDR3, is DSGVTQTPKHLITATGQRVTLRCSPRSGDLSVYWYQQSLDQGLQFLIQYYNGEERAKGNILERFSAQQFPDLHSELNLSSLELGDSALYFCASSVAGGPYNEQFFGPGTRLTVL.

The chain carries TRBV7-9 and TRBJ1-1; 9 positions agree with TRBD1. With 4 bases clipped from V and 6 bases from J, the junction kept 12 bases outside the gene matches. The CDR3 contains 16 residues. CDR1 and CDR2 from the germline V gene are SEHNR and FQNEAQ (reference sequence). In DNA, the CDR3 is TGTGCCAGCAGCTCGTCCGGGACAGGGAACGGGGCTGAAGCTTTCTTT. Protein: CASSSSGTGNGAEAFF.

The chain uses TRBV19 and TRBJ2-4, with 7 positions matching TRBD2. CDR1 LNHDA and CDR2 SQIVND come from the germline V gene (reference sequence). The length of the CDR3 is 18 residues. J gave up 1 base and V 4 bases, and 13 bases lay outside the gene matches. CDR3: CASSTQAGEGGAKNIQYF. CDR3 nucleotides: TGTGCCAGTAGTACCCAGGCGGGAGAGGGCGGGGCCAAAAACATTCAGTACTTC.

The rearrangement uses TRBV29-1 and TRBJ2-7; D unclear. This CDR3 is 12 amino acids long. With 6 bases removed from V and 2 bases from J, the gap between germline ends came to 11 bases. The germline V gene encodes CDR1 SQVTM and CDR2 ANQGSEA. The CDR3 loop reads CSVYGNAYEQYF. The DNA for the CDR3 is TGCAGCGTGTACGGCAATGCCTACGAGCAGTACTTC.

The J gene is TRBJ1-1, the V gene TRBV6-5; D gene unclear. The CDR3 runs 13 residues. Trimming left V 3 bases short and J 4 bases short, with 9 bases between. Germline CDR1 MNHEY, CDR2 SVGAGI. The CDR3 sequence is CASSYGEGTEAFF. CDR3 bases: TGTGCCAGCAGTTATGGGGAGGGCACTGAAGCTTTCTTT.

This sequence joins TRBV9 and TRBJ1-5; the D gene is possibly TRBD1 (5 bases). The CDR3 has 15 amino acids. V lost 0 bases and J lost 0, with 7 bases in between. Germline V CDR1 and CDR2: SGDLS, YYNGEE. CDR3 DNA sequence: TGTGCCAGCAGCGTAGGGGGGAATAGCAATCAGCCCCAGCATTTT. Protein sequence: CASSVGGNSNQPQHF.

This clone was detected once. CDR3 sequence: CASSEDPVRGYQETQYF. The CDR3 bases are TGTGCCAGCAGTGAAGACCCCGTCCGGGGGTACCAAGAGACCCAGTACTTC. This sequence joins TRBV6-1 and TRBJ2-5; D is perhaps TRBD2 (6 bases). The germline gives CDR1 MNHNS, CDR2 SASEGT. CDR3 size: 17 residues. V was trimmed by 1 base and J by 0 bases, leaving 15 bases between them.

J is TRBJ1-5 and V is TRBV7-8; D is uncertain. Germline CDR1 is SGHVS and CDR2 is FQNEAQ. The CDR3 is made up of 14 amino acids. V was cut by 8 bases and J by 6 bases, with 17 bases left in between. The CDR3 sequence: CASLPAGAAQPQHF. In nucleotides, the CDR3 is TGTGCCAGCCTGCCGGCTGGCGCAGCTCAGCCCCAGCATTTT.

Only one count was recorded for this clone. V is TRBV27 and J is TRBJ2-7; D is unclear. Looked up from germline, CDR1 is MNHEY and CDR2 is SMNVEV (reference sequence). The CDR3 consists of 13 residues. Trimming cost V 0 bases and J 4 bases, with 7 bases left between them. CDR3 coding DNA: TGTGCCAGCAGTTTATCTTACATGTACGAGCAGTACTTC. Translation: CASSLSYMYEQYF.

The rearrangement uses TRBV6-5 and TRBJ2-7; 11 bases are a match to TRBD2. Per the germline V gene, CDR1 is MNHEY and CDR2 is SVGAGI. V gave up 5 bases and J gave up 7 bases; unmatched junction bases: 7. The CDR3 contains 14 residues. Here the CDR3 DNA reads TGTGCCAGCAGTCTAGCGGGAGGAACGGGAGAGCAGTACTTC. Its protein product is CASSLAGGTGEQYF.

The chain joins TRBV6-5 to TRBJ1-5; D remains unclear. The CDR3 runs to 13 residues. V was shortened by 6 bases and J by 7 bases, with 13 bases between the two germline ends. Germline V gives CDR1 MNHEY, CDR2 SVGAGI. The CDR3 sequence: CASSPDVAQPQHF. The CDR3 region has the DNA TGTGCCAGCAGCCCCGACGTCGCCCAGCCCCAGCATTTT.

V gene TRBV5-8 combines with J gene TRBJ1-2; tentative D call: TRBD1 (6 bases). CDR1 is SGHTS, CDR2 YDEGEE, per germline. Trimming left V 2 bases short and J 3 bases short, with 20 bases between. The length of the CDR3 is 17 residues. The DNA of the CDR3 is TGTGCCAGCAGCTTTCCGGTTCGGCGAGGGGGGGACTATGGCTACACCTTC. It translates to CASSFPVRRGGDYGYTF.

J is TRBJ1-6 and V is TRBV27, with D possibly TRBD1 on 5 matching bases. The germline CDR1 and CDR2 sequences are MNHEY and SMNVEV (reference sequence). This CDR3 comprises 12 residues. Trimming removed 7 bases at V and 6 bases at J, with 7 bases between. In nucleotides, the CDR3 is TGTGCCAGCAAGGGGTTTAATTCACCCCTCCACTTT. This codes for CASKGFNSPLHF.

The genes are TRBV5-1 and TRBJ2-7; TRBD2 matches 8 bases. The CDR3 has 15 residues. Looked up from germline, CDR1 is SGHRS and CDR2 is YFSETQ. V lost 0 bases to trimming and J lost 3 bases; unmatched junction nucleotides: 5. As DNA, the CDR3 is TGCGCCAGCAGCTTGGTGGCGGGAGGTGTCTACGAGCAGTACTTC. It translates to CASSLVAGGVYEQYF.

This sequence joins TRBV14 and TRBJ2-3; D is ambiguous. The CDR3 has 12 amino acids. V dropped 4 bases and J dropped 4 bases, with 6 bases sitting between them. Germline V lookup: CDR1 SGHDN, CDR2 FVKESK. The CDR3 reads CASSPIPDTQYF. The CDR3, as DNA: TGTGCCAGCAGCCCTATCCCAGATACGCAGTATTTT.

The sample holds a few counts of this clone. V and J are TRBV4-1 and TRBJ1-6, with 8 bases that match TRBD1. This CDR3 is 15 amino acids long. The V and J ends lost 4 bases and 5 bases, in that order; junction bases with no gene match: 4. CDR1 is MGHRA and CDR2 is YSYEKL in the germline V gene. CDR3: CASSLGQANNSPLHF. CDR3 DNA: TGCGCCAGCAGCCTGGGACAGGCCAATAATTCACCCCTCCACTTT.

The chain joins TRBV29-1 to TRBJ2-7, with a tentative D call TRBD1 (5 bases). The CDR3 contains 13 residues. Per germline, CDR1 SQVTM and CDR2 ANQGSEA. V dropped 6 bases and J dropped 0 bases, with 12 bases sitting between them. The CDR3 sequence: CSVKKDSSYEQYF. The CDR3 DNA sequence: TGCAGCGTCAAAAAAGACAGCTCCTACGAGCAGTACTTC.

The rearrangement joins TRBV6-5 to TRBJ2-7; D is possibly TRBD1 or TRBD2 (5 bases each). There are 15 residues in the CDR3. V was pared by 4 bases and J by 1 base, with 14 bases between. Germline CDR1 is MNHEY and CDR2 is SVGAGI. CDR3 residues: CASSSELGASYEQYF. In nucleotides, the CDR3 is TGTGCCAGCAGTTCCGAACTCGGGGCTTCCTACGAGCAGTACTTC.

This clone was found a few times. The CDR3 bases are TGCGCCAGCAGCCAAGCAGCGGTCCCGAACACCGGGGAGCTGTTTTTT. This encodes CASSQAAVPNTGELFF. The J gene is TRBJ2-2, the V gene TRBV4-1; the D gene is possibly TRBD2 (5 bases). The CDR3 runs to 16 residues. Germline CDR1 and CDR2: MGHRA and YSYEKL. The V gene lost 1 base and the J gene lost 0 bases, with 9 bases spanning the gap.

CDR3 in amino acids: CASSLADEQETQYF. The CDR3, as DNA: TGTGCCAGCAGCTTAGCGGACGAGCAAGAGACCCAGTACTTC. The J gene is TRBJ2-5, the V gene TRBV7-9, with no clear D. Germline CDR1 SEHNR, CDR2 FQNEAQ (reference sequence). The CDR3 consists of 14 residues. Between the trimmed V and J ends, which lost 0 bases and 2 bases, there was a span of 7 bases. Based on the CDR3 plus reference TRBV7-9 and TRBJ2-5, the full variable domain is DTGVSQNPRHKITKRGQNVTFRCDPISEHNRLYWYRQTLGQGPEFLTYFQNEAQLEKSRLLSDRFSAERPKGSFSTLEIQRTEQGDSAMYLCASSLADEQETQYFGPGTRLLVL.